This TCR beta chain was sequenced for a study of cytomegalovirus exposure and HLA in healthy donors. The V gene's germline CDR1 is MNHEY and CDR2 SMNVEV (reference sequence). Trimming removed 5 bases from V and 3 bases from J; junction bases left unmatched: 11. This CDR3 comprises 16 residues. Both 60 Vbeta primers and 13 Jbeta primers went into the PCR. Some clones are missing from TCRdb's copy, which holds only in-frame ones; the method was immunoSEQ multiplex PCR. Here the sample spans around 160,000 clones, nearly 80% being singletons. Concerning this clone itself: Its antigen is unidentified.

Overall study findings and caveats: Near-uniform donor sequencing depth was presumed by presence/absence analyses.

The sequencing input was PBMCs. The chain couples TRBV27 to TRBJ2-7, with TRBD2 matching over 9 bases. The TCR comes from a man in his forties in good health and CMV-seropositive. The CDR3 sequence is CASSETGTSRNYEQYF. CDR3 nucleotide sequence: TGTGCCAGCAGTGAAACCGGGACTAGCAGAAACTACGAGCAGTACTTC.